Following are 4 T cell receptor beta chains from one sample sequenced in a study of cytomegalovirus exposure and HLA in healthy donors (dated by TCRdb to about 2017). Library method: the immunoSEQ multiplex PCR assay. A mixture of 60 forward primers for TCR Vbeta segments and 13 reverse primers for TCR Jbeta segments was used in the multiplex PCR. TCRdb re-hosts the immuneACCESS table, in-frame sequences only. Its copies lack some clones; in the studies checked, an unresolved V gene accounts for under half of them, and the cause for the rest is not known. Counted in this sample were about 170,000 clones; approximately 84% of them appeared once. The ten largest clones represent around 4.1% of the sample. Material: PBMCs. The receptors were sampled from a woman aged 45 to 65 in good health and CMV-seropositive.

This chain uses TRBV27 with TRBJ2-1; D perhaps matches TRBD2 (7 bases). V lost 1 base to trimming and J lost 4 bases, with 14 bases between them. Germline V CDR1 and CDR2: MNHEY, SMNVEV (reference sequence). This CDR3 comprises 16 residues. The CDR3 nucleotides read TGTGCCAGCAGTTTATTCGACGGGGGGCCGTACAATGAGCAGTTCTTC. Its protein is CASSLFDGGPYNEQFF.

V gene TRBV21-1 combines with J gene TRBJ2-7; the table's D call, TRBD2, was not checked against the DNA. TRBV21-1 is marked as a pseudogene. There are 13 residues in the CDR3. CDR3 loop: CASNCINYYEQYF. The CDR3 nucleotides read TGTGCCAGCAACTGCATAAATTATTACGAGCAGTACTTC.

The chain couples TRBV9 to TRBJ2-3; D not resolved. The CDR3 extends over 13 amino acids. Trimming removed 1 base at V and 4 bases at J, with 7 bases between. From germline, CDR1 is SGDLS and CDR2 YYNGEE. This CDR3 reads CASSVNKPDTQYF. In nucleotides, the CDR3 is TGTGCCAGCAGCGTAAATAAGCCAGATACGCAGTATTTT.

The chain has TRBV9 and TRBJ1-4; 9 bases fit TRBD1. This CDR3 spans 14 amino acids. V lost 4 bases to trimming and J lost 5 bases; unmatched junction nucleotides: 3. Looked up from germline, CDR1 is SGDLS and CDR2 is YYNGEE. DNA of the CDR3: TGTGCCAGCAGCTTTGGACAGGGGAATGAAAAACTGTTTTTT. It translates to CASSFGQGNEKLFF.